Listed below are T cell receptor beta chains from one sample, sequenced in a study of cytomegalovirus exposure and HLA in healthy donors. The protocol was immunoSEQ multiplex PCR, while the TCRdb copy is restricted to in-frame clones and leaves out a portion. The data show about 35,000 clones, with around 80% seen just once and 3.6% held by the top ten. The sequencing sample was made of PBMCs. The receptors originated from a woman younger than 30 in good health and CMV-seronegative. Each CDR3 is given with its conserved first and last residue. Fields, in order: CDR3 DNA, CDR3 protein, J gene, V gene, CDR3 length, D gene, clone size. A D gene is named only where the DNA matches it firmly. Expanded clones get a size class; other rows say once, few or many, or leave the size out.

TGCGCCAGCAGCCAAGTTGGTACAGCCACTGAAGCTTTCTTT	CASSQVGTATEAFF	TRBJ1-1	TRBV4-3	14	.	once
TGTGCCAGCAGTCGGACAACGAACACCGGGGAGCTGTTTTTT	CASSRTTNTGELFF	TRBJ2-2	TRBV6-5	14	.	.
TGCGCCAGCAGCTTGGTTACCTTGACAAACACTGAAGCTTTCTTT	CASSLVTLTNTEAFF	TRBJ1-1	TRBV5-1	15	.	.
TGTGCCAGCAGCTTAGACCAGGGGGCAGGTGAGCAGTTCTTC	CASSLDQGAGEQFF	TRBJ2-1	TRBV7-3	14	TRBD1	.
TGTGCCAGCAGTGGAAGCCTCGGGGACAGGGGTGGAAACACCATATATTTT	CASSGSLGDRGGNTIYF	TRBJ1-3	TRBV6-1	17	TRBD1	.
TGTGCCAGCAGCCTATCCCTCGGGACCCAGTACTTC	CASSLSLGTQYF	TRBJ2-5	TRBV7-2	12	.	.
TGTGCCAGCAGCGTGGCCGTCTACAATGAGCAGTTCTTC	CASSVAVYNEQFF	TRBJ2-1	TRBV9	13	.	.
TGTGCCAGCACGGGGACTCACACAGATACGCAGTATTTT	CASTGTHTDTQYF	TRBJ2-3	TRBV2	13	.	.
TGTGCCAGCAGTTTTCGGAGCGGGATAAGAGGGGAGACCCAGTACTTC	CASSFRSGIRGETQYF	TRBJ2-5	TRBV6-5	16	TRBD2	.
TGTGCCAGCAGTTACACTGGAGGGAACACTGAAGCTTTCTTT	CASSYTGGNTEAFF	TRBJ1-1	TRBV6-5	14	.	.
TGTGCCAGCAGTTTATACGGGAATAGCTACGAGCAGTACTTC	CASSLYGNSYEQYF	TRBJ2-7	TRBV28	14	.	.
TGTGCCAGCAGCTTAGAGGAGCGGCGCCCCCCAGAGACCCAGTACTTC	CASSLEERRPPETQYF	TRBJ2-5	TRBV7-9	16	.	few
TGCAGCGTTGAAGGTGGTAGGGCTAGCGGGAGTGGAGAGACCCAGTACTTC	CSVEGGRASGSGETQYF	TRBJ2-5	TRBV29-1	17	TRBD2	.
TGTGCCAGCAGTTTGGGGGACAGGGGCTACGAGCAGTACTTC	CASSLGDRGYEQYF	TRBJ2-7	TRBV27	14	TRBD1	.
TGTGCCAGCAGCTCACAGGGGAGCGGGAATGAAAAACTGTTTTTT	CASSSQGSGNEKLFF	TRBJ1-4	TRBV28	15	TRBD1	.
TGTGCCAGCTCAACTAGCGGGAGGGTCCACGAGCAGTACTTC	CASSTSGRVHEQYF	TRBJ2-7	TRBV18	14	TRBD2	.
TGTGCCAGCAGTCCCGCACAGGGGTCCTTTCGTGGTAATGAGCAGTTCTTC	CASSPAQGSFRGNEQFF	TRBJ2-1	TRBV5-4	17	TRBD1	.
TGTGCCATCAGTGAGTCGGGACAGTCCTACGAGCAGTACTTC	CAISESGQSYEQYF	TRBJ2-7	TRBV10-3	14	TRBD1	few
TGTGCCAGCTCACCAGGCAACCAAGAGACCCAGTACTTC	CASSPGNQETQYF	TRBJ2-5	TRBV18	13	.	.
TGTGCCAGCAGCTTAATGGAGACCGGGGAGCTGTTTTTT	CASSLMETGELFF	TRBJ2-2	TRBV7-3	13	.	.
TGCGCCAGCAGCGCGGGACAGGGGCTGGACGAGCAGTACTTC	CASSAGQGLDEQYF	TRBJ2-7	TRBV5-1	14	TRBD1	.
TGTGCCACCAGCAGAGGGGCCTCCTCTGGGGCCAACGTCCTGACTTTC	CATSRGASSGANVLTF	TRBJ2-6	TRBV15	16	.	.
TGCGCCAGCAGCTTGGATAGCAGGGGGGCTGAAGCTTTCTTT	CASSLDSRGAEAFF	TRBJ1-1	TRBV5-1	14	TRBD1	.
TGCGCCAGCAGCCAAGATTCGACGGGGAGAGGGCCCCAGCATTTT	CASSQDSTGRGPQHF	TRBJ1-5	TRBV4-1	15	.	.
TGTGCCAGCAGCGTAGAACCGACACCCTATGGCTACACCTTC	CASSVEPTPYGYTF	TRBJ1-2	TRBV9	14	.	.
TGTGCCAGCAGTCCCCGGGACAGGGTATTTAGCATTCAGTACTTC	CASSPRDRVFSIQYF	TRBJ2-4	TRBV28	15	TRBD1	once
TGTGCCAGCACCATGACAGGGCCCTACTATGGCTACACCTTC	CASTMTGPYYGYTF	TRBJ1-2	TRBV7-9	14	TRBD1	.
TGCAGCGTTGAAGATCTCAGGGGGGTGCAGTACTTC	CSVEDLRGVQYF	TRBJ2-7	TRBV29-1	12	.	few
TGTGCCTGGGGGGCAGGAGACGAGCAGTACTTC	CAWGAGDEQYF	TRBJ2-7	TRBV30	11	.	.
TGTGCCAGCAGTCCTACTCAGGGGAACACTGAAGCTTTCTTT	CASSPTQGNTEAFF	TRBJ1-1	TRBV27	14	.	few
TGTGCCAGCAGTGTGGACAGGGGAGTAGAGACCCAGTACTTC	CASSVDRGVETQYF	TRBJ2-5	TRBV6-1	14	TRBD1	.
TGTGCCACCAGCAGAGAACCCTCGGGTGCAGAGACCCAGTACTTC	CATSREPSGAETQYF	TRBJ2-5	TRBV15	15	.	.
TGTGCCATAGGACAGGGGAGCTATGGCTACACCTTC	CAIGQGSYGYTF	TRBJ1-2	TRBV28	12	TRBD1	.
TGCGCCAGCAGCGGGACTAGCGGCTACGAGCAGTACTTC	CASSGTSGYEQYF	TRBJ2-7	TRBV4-1	13	TRBD2	few
TGCGCCAGCAGCCAGTCGGGAACTCAGGAGACCCAGTACTTC	CASSQSGTQETQYF	TRBJ2-5	TRBV4-3	14	.	.
TGTGCCAGTAGTGCCCGACGACAGGGCCATCGGGCCCTCCACTTT	CASSARRQGHRALHF	TRBJ1-6	TRBV19	15	TRBD1	once